What follows is one T cell receptor (beta chain) and its context. As yet, its antigen is unknown. The data stem from a study of identical twins. Study results and limitations: In drawing conclusions, the study used cross-sectional statistical analysis and did not follow the same donors. Cord blood beta clonotypes present at high abundance carried fewer insertions; no such pattern appeared in memory repertoires.

This CDR3 contains 15 residues. Germline trimming cut 5 bases from V and 5 bases from J; bases unmatched to any gene: 6. In germline, CDR1 is SGHTA, CDR2 FQGNSA. A universal primer site was incorporated via template switching, and the cDNA contained unique molecular identifiers. MiXCR, applied by TCRdb to the 5' RACE reads, yields one record per CDR3 protein. The sample consists of roughly 250,000 distinct CDR3 sequences, over 12% of them appearing once. Among all donors, each was a healthy Caucasian. This chain links TRBV7-2 with TRBJ2-5; 12 nucleotides line up with TRBD2. Sequencing was carried out using memory (CD45RO+) T cells sorted from blood. The receptor comes from a woman under 30 in good health. The CDR3 protein is CASSPRLAGDETQYF. In nucleotides, the CDR3 is TGTGCCAGCAGCCCACGACTAGCGGGAGACGAGACCCAGTACTTC.